A selection of T cell receptor beta chains follows, all from one sample in a study of blood T cell repertoires in COVID-19. Here immunoSEQ multiplex PCR was the method, and the copy in TCRdb shows in-frame clones only, minus some. The table records 150,000 to 200,000 clones, around four fifths of them present only once. Sequencing input: PBMCs or T cells enriched from blood (not recorded which). The source is a woman between 45 and 60 years old who had recovered from COVID-19. Each CDR3 is given with its conserved first and last residue. Fields, in order: J gene, CDR3 length, V gene, clone size, D gene, CDR3 protein, CDR3 DNA. D genes are given only for firm matches. Not every row has a clone size; where given, it reads once, few, many or a size class.

J gene: TRBJ1-1
CDR3 length: 15
V gene: TRBV19
clone size: NA
D gene: TRBD1
CDR3 protein: CASSILGQGNTEAFF
CDR3 DNA: TGTGCCAGTAGTATATTGGGACAGGGGAACACTGAAGCTTTCTTT

J gene: TRBJ1-1
CDR3 length: 13
V gene: TRBV29-1
clone size: NA
D gene: TRBD1
CDR3 protein: CSGGQGMNTEAFF
CDR3 DNA: TGCAGCGGGGGACAGGGAATGAACACTGAAGCTTTCTTT

J gene: TRBJ1-5
CDR3 length: 15
V gene: TRBV19
clone size: NA
D gene: NA
CDR3 protein: CASTKETGFGQPQHF
CDR3 DNA: TGTGCCAGTACCAAGGAGACAGGCTTTGGTCAGCCCCAGCATTTT

J gene: TRBJ2-7
CDR3 length: 12
V gene: TRBV28
clone size: NA
D gene: NA
CDR3 protein: CASSSPTYEQYF
CDR3 DNA: TGTGCCAGCAGTTCCCCCACCTACGAGCAGTACTTC

J gene: TRBJ2-6
CDR3 length: 13
V gene: TRBV28
clone size: NA
D gene: NA
CDR3 protein: CASSLPGANVLTF
CDR3 DNA: TGTGCCAGCAGTTTACCAGGGGCCAACGTCCTGACTTTC

J gene: TRBJ1-1
CDR3 length: 12
V gene: TRBV3-1/TRBV3-2
clone size: NA
D gene: NA
CDR3 protein: CASSQGPTEAFF
CDR3 DNA: TGTGCCAGCAGCCAGGGGCCGACTGAAGCTTTCTTT

J gene: TRBJ2-7
CDR3 length: 13
V gene: TRBV12-3/TRBV12-4
clone size: NA
D gene: TRBD1
CDR3 protein: CASRRTGIYEQYF
CDR3 DNA: TGTGCCAGCAGGAGGACAGGGATATACGAGCAGTACTTC

J gene: TRBJ1-5
CDR3 length: 17
V gene: TRBV19
clone size: NA
D gene: TRBD1
CDR3 protein: CASSIGYRGMVNQPQHF
CDR3 DNA: TGTGCCAGTAGTATAGGTTACAGGGGTATGGTGAATCAGCCCCAGCATTTT

J gene: TRBJ2-2
CDR3 length: 19
V gene: TRBV7-8
clone size: NA
D gene: TRBD1
CDR3 protein: CASILYPGQGLEGTGELFF
CDR3 DNA: TGTGCCAGCATTCTCTACCCGGGACAGGGCCTTGAGGGCACCGGGGAGCTGTTTTTT

J gene: TRBJ1-3
CDR3 length: 14
V gene: TRBV30
clone size: NA
D gene: NA
CDR3 protein: CAWESWGLGNTIYF
CDR3 DNA: TGTGCCTGGGAGAGTTGGGGGCTCGGAAACACCATATATTTT

J gene: TRBJ1-5
CDR3 length: 13
V gene: TRBV6-5
clone size: NA
D gene: NA
CDR3 protein: CASSYSYREPQHF
CDR3 DNA: TGTGCCAGCAGTTACTCGTACAGGGAGCCCCAGCATTTT

J gene: TRBJ2-3
CDR3 length: 15
V gene: TRBV7-3
clone size: once
D gene: TRBD1
CDR3 protein: CASSSGGLGTDTQYF
CDR3 DNA: TGTGCCAGCAGCTCAGGGGGTTTGGGCACAGATACGCAGTATTTT

J gene: TRBJ2-5
CDR3 length: 13
V gene: TRBV19
clone size: NA
D gene: TRBD1
CDR3 protein: CASSSDRGRAQYF
CDR3 DNA: TGTGCCAGTAGCTCCGACAGGGGGCGGGCCCAGTACTTC

J gene: TRBJ1-1
CDR3 length: 15
V gene: TRBV7-2
clone size: NA
D gene: NA
CDR3 protein: CASSLGGGSNTEAFF
CDR3 DNA: TGTGCCAGCAGCTTAGGGGGCGGCTCGAACACTGAAGCTTTCTTT

J gene: TRBJ2-7
CDR3 length: 14
V gene: TRBV4-2
clone size: NA
D gene: TRBD1
CDR3 protein: CASSGTGEYSEQYF
CDR3 DNA: TGTGCCAGCAGCGGGACAGGGGAGTACAGCGAGCAGTACTTC

J gene: TRBJ2-1
CDR3 length: 17
V gene: TRBV19
clone size: NA
D gene: TRBD1
CDR3 protein: CASSTQTGGAVFTEQFF
CDR3 DNA: TGTGCCAGTAGTACCCAAACAGGGGGCGCGGTATTTACTGAGCAGTTCTTC

J gene: TRBJ1-6
CDR3 length: 16
V gene: TRBV18
clone size: NA
D gene: NA
CDR3 protein: CASSGSGTSGGSPLHF
CDR3 DNA: TGTGCCAGCTCAGGATCCGGGACCTCGGGGGGTTCACCCCTCCACTTT

J gene: TRBJ2-3
CDR3 length: 15
V gene: TRBV27
clone size: NA
D gene: TRBD1
CDR3 protein: CASSSGGASTDTQYF
CDR3 DNA: TGTGCCAGCAGTTCAGGGGGCGCAAGCACAGATACGCAGTATTTT

J gene: TRBJ2-7
CDR3 length: 14
V gene: TRBV3-1/TRBV3-2
clone size: NA
D gene: TRBD1
CDR3 protein: CASSRQGPVYEQYF
CDR3 DNA: TGTGCCAGCAGCCGACAGGGTCCGGTCTACGAGCAGTACTTC

J gene: TRBJ1-1
CDR3 length: 13
V gene: TRBV11-2
clone size: NA
D gene: NA
CDR3 protein: CASSLVQVTEAFF
CDR3 DNA: TGTGCCAGCAGCTTAGTCCAGGTCACTGAAGCTTTCTTT

J gene: TRBJ2-5
CDR3 length: 13
V gene: TRBV27
clone size: few
D gene: NA
CDR3 protein: CASSRQFQETQYF
CDR3 DNA: TGTGCCAGCAGTCGACAGTTCCAAGAGACCCAGTACTTC

J gene: TRBJ1-2
CDR3 length: 15
V gene: TRBV5-1
clone size: NA
D gene: TRBD1
CDR3 protein: CASSLWTGPNYGYTF
CDR3 DNA: TGCGCCAGCAGCTTGTGGACAGGCCCTAACTATGGCTACACCTTC

J gene: TRBJ2-5
CDR3 length: 15
V gene: TRBV11-3
clone size: NA
D gene: NA
CDR3 protein: CASSPEGGLQETQYF
CDR3 DNA: TGTGCCAGCAGCCCGGAGGGGGGGTTACAAGAGACCCAGTACTTC

J gene: TRBJ1-4
CDR3 length: 14
V gene: TRBV28
clone size: few
D gene: NA
CDR3 protein: CAAGELVGDEKLFF
CDR3 DNA: TGTGCCGCAGGAGAATTGGTCGGGGATGAAAAACTGTTTTTT

J gene: TRBJ2-1
CDR3 length: 16
V gene: TRBV7-3
clone size: many
D gene: TRBD2
CDR3 protein: CASSRLGAGVGDEQFF
CDR3 DNA: TGTGCCAGCAGCCGCCTAGGGGCGGGAGTTGGCGATGAGCAGTTCTTC

J gene: TRBJ1-1
CDR3 length: 15
V gene: TRBV14
clone size: NA
D gene: NA
CDR3 protein: CASSQDWTRTTEAFF
CDR3 DNA: TGTGCCAGCAGCCAAGACTGGACAAGGACCACTGAAGCTTTCTTT

J gene: TRBJ2-7
CDR3 length: 15
V gene: TRBV18
clone size: NA
D gene: TRBD2
CDR3 protein: CASSPGLAVSYEQYF
CDR3 DNA: TGTGCCAGCTCACCGGGACTAGCGGTCTCCTACGAGCAGTACTTC

J gene: TRBJ2-1
CDR3 length: 13
V gene: TRBV6-4
clone size: few
D gene: TRBD1
CDR3 protein: CASSTTGGGEQFF
CDR3 DNA: TGTGCCAGCAGCACGACAGGGGGCGGTGAGCAGTTCTTC

J gene: TRBJ2-5
CDR3 length: 14
V gene: TRBV13
clone size: NA
D gene: TRBD2
CDR3 protein: CASSPRTSLETQYF
CDR3 DNA: TGTGCCAGCAGCCCACGGACTAGCCTGGAGACCCAGTACTTC

J gene: TRBJ1-2
CDR3 length: 14
V gene: TRBV5-1
clone size: NA
D gene: NA
CDR3 protein: CASSLVPGDYGYTF
CDR3 DNA: TGCGCCAGCAGCTTGGTTCCGGGGGACTATGGCTACACCTTC

J gene: TRBJ1-5
CDR3 length: 15
V gene: TRBV2
clone size: NA
D gene: NA
CDR3 protein: CASTGSLRSNQPQHF
CDR3 DNA: TGTGCCAGCACGGGGTCGTTAAGGAGCAATCAGCCCCAGCATTTT

J gene: TRBJ2-3
CDR3 length: 15
V gene: TRBV10-1
clone size: NA
D gene: TRBD1
CDR3 protein: CASSEGQEPTDTQYF
CDR3 DNA: TGCGCCAGCAGTGAGGGACAGGAACCCACAGATACGCAGTATTTT